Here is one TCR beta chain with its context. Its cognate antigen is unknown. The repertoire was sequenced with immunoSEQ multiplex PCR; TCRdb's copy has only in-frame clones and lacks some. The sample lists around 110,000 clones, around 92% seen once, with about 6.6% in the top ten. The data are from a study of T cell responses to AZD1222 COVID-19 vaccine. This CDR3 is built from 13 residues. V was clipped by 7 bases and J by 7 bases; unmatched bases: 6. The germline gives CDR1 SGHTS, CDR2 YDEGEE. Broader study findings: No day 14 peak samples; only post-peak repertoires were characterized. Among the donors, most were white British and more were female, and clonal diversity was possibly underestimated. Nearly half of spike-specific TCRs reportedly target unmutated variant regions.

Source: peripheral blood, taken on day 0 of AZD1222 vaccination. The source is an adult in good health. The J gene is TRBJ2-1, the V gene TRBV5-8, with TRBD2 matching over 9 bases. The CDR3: CASSIAGDNEQFF. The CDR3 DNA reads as TGTGCCAGCTCGATAGCGGGAGATAATGAGCAGTTCTTC.